Shown below are 8 T cell receptor beta chains from a single sample sequenced in a study of blood T cell repertoires in COVID-19. Here immunoSEQ multiplex PCR was the method, and the copy in TCRdb shows in-frame clones only, minus some. This table has 250,000 to 400,000 clones, roughly 88% appearing once. The specimen was peripheral blood. These TCRs come from a woman aged 25 to 39 with COVID-19, enrolled during active disease.

The chain has TRBV2 and TRBJ1-3; 10 bases are a match to TRBD1. CDR1 and CDR2 (germline): SNHLY, FYNNEI. The CDR3 is 15 amino acids. The trim removed 6 bases at V and 3 bases at J, leaving 5 bases unmatched. The CDR3 sequence is CASSRQGAVGNTIYF. The DNA for the CDR3 is TGTGCCAGCAGCAGACAGGGGGCGGTTGGAAACACCATATATTTT.

The chain recombines TRBV2 with TRBJ2-1; D may be TRBD1 (5 bases). CDR1 and CDR2 (germline): SNHLY, FYNNEI. The ends were cut back, 0 bases at V and 7 bases at J, with 10 bases in the middle. This CDR3 region has 14 residues. The CDR3 region is CASSEALRVNEQFF. As DNA, the CDR3 is TGTGCCAGCAGTGAAGCGCTCAGGGTGAATGAGCAGTTCTTC.

The chain has TRBV7-9 and TRBJ1-2; a possible D gene is TRBD1 (5 bases). The CDR3 contains 14 residues. Trimming stripped 1 base from V and 3 bases from J, with 9 bases between. Per the germline V gene, CDR1 is SEHNR and CDR2 is FQNEAQ (reference sequence). The CDR3 region has the DNA TGTGCCAGCAGCTTAGATCAGGGCCACTATGGCTACACCTTC. Amino acid sequence: CASSLDQGHYGYTF. The whole variable domain, filled in from reference TRBV7-9 and TRBJ1-2, reads DTGVSQNPRHKITKRGQNVTFRCDPISEHNRLYWYRQTLGQGPEFLTYFQNEAQLEKSRLLSDRFSAERPKGSFSTLEIQRTEQGDSAMYLCASSLDQGHYGYTFGSGTRLTVV.

This rearrangement joins TRBV10-3 to TRBJ2-5; D is undetermined. Germline values: CDR1 ENHRY, CDR2 SYGVKD. There are 13 residues in the CDR3. Trimming took 4 bases from V and 2 from J, leaving 8 bases between them. The CDR3 DNA reads as TGTGCCATCAGTGGCAACAGACAAGAGACCCAGTACTTC. It specifies CAISGNRQETQYF.

The chain uses TRBV15 and TRBJ2-5; D is uncertain. The ends were cut back, 1 base at V and 5 bases at J, with 8 bases in the middle. Germline V CDR1 and CDR2: LNHNV, YYDKDF (reference sequence). CDR3 length: 13 amino acids. The CDR3: CATSRGSRETQYF. The CDR3 DNA reads TGTGCCACCAGCAGAGGTAGTCGGGAGACCCAGTACTTC.

J is TRBJ1-2 and V is TRBV29-1; D remains ambiguous. V lost 0 bases and J 4 bases, leaving 3 bases between the germline ends. Germline CDR1 and CDR2: SQVTM and ANQGSEA. The length of the CDR3 is 11 residues. CDR3 sequence: CSVEDFYGYTF. CDR3 bases: TGCAGCGTTGAAGACTTCTATGGCTACACCTTC. Supplemented by reference TRBV29-1 and TRBJ1-2, the full variable domain reads SAVISQKPSRDICQRGTSLTIQCQVDSQVTMMFWYRQQPGQSLTLIATANQGSEATYESGFVIDKFPISRPNLTFSTLTVSNMSPEDSSIYLCSVEDFYGYTFGSGTRLTVV.

This chain joins TRBV7-8 and TRBJ2-1, with 12 bases identical to TRBD2. This CDR3 contains 15 residues. The V gene's germline CDR1 is SGHVS and CDR2 FQNEAQ. J lost 9 bases, V lost 5 bases, and 8 bases had no gene match. The CDR3 is CASSRLAGDFGEQFF. The CDR3 nucleotides read TGTGCCAGCAGCCGACTAGCGGGGGACTTCGGTGAGCAGTTCTTC.

V gene TRBV12-3 or TRBV12-4 combines with J gene TRBJ2-1, with D perhaps TRBD2 (6 bases). The V end was cut by 6 bases, the J end by 4 bases, with 10 bases between. The CDR3 runs to 13 residues. For the CDR3, the DNA is TGTGCCAGCAGACTCAGCGGGTACAATGAGCAGTTCTTC. This translates into CASRLSGYNEQFF.